These T cell receptor beta chains were read from a single sample in a study of cytomegalovirus exposure and HLA in healthy donors. Here immunoSEQ multiplex PCR was the method, and the copy in TCRdb shows in-frame clones only, minus some. Of tens of thousands of clones in the sample, about 90% are singletons; the top ten hold 3.5% to 4.5%. The sample consisted of PBMCs. These receptors all stem from a young woman in good health and CMV-seropositive. Both conserved end residues are part of each CDR3. Size is stated for part of the rows, as once, few or many counts, or as a class when the clone is expanded.

j_call,v_call,clone_size,cdr3_aa
TRBJ1-1,TRBV27,-,CASSFGLMAGAFF
TRBJ2-3,TRBV13,-,CASSLWGGMSDTQYF
TRBJ2-1,TRBV30,-,CAWSRSPPQFF
TRBJ2-7,TRBV6-1,-,CASSESYFPEQYF
TRBJ2-1,TRBV6-4,medium-sized,CASSDSAGGDNEQFF
TRBJ2-7,TRBV27,-,CASSSRTGAYEQYF
TRBJ2-7,TRBV6-4,-,CASSPPWWGEGEQYF
TRBJ2-1,TRBV27,-,CASSPFSARSYNEQFF
TRBJ2-7,TRBV11-2,-,CASSQAGGPFHEQYF
TRBJ1-5,TRBV9,-,CASSATDSNQPQHF
TRBJ2-2,TRBV5-6,-,CASSSIVGLEGSGELFF
TRBJ1-5,TRBV28,-,CASSLNRGSYSNQPQHF
TRBJ1-5,TRBV28,-,CASSLGSGAGVSNQPQHF
TRBJ2-5,TRBV7-9,-,CASSLLREGRRETQYF